The entry below describes one T cell receptor beta chain. Its antigen remains unknown. The CDR3 spans 23 residues. Germline values: CDR1 LNHDA, CDR2 SQIVND (reference sequence). V shed 10 bases and J 2 bases; nucleotides not matched to a gene: 35. The sample originates from a study of cytomegalovirus exposure and HLA in healthy donors. The overall study: The 550 to 700 first-cohort repertoires and the 110 or so validation repertoires shared the same platform, a later analysis reported.

Whole-study results and caveats: Many donors carried some public TCRs, although rarity characterized most TCR sequences. As was reported, the classifier diagnosed cytomegalovirus status with high specificity and sensitivity. Subsequent analysis of the approximately 110 validation repertoires found a tendency for first-cohort TCR clusters to co-occur.

Some clones are missing from TCRdb's copy, which holds only in-frame ones; the method was immunoSEQ multiplex PCR. The sample lists 50,000 to 65,000 clones, 85% to 95% occurring once. V and J are TRBV19 and TRBJ2-1; 7 bases align to TRBD1. The clonotype comes from a woman aged 18-29 years in good health and CMV-seropositive. The sequenced sample consisted of PBMCs. The CDR3 reads CATYGQDVSVVGGSSSPYNEQFF. CDR3 DNA: TGTGCCACATATGGACAGGATGTCAGCGTGGTTGGGGGCAGTTCTAGCCCCTACAATGAGCAGTTCTTC. Filled out from reference TRBV19 and TRBJ2-1, the complete variable domain reads DGGITQSPKYLFRKEGQNVTLSCEQNLNHDAMYWYRQDPGQGLRLIYYSQIVNDFQKGDIAEGYSVSREKKESFPLTVTSAQKNPTAFYLCATYGQDVSVVGGSSSPYNEQFFGPGTRLTVL.